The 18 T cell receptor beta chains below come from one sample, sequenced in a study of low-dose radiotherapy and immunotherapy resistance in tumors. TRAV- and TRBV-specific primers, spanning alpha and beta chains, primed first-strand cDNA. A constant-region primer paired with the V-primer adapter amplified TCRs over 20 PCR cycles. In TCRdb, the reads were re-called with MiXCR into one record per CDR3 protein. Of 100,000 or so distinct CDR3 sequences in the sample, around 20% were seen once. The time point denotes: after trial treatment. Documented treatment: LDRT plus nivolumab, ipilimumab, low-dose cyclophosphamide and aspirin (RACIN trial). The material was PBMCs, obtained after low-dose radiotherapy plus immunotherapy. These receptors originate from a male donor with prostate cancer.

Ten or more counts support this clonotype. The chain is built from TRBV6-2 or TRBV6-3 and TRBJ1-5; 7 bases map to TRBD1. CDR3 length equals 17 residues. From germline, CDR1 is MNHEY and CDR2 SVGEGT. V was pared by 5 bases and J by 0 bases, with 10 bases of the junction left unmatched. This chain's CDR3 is CASSDTGATYSNQPQHF. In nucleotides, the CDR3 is TGTGCCAGCAGTGATACAGGGGCCACCTATAGCAATCAGCCCCAGCATTTT.

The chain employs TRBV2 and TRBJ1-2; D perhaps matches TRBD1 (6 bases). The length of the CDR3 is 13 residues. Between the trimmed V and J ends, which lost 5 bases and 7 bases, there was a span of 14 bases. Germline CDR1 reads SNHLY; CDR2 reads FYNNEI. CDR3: CASSQTGDSGYTF. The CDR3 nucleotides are TGTGCCAGCAGTCAGACAGGAGACAGTGGCTACACCTTC.

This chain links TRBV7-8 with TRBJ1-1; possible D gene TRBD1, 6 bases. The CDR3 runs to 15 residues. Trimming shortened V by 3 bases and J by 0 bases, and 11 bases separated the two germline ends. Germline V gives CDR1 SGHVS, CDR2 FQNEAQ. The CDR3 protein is CASSFVTGMNTEAFF. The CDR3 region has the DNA TGTGCCAGCAGCTTCGTCACAGGGATGAACACTGAAGCTTTCTTT.

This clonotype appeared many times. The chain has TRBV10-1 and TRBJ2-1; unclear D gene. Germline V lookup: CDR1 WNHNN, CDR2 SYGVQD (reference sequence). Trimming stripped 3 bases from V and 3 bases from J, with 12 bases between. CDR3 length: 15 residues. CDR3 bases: TGCGCCAGCAGTGAAGGTGGGGTCTTCTACAATGAGCAGTTCTTC. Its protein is CASSEGGVFYNEQFF.

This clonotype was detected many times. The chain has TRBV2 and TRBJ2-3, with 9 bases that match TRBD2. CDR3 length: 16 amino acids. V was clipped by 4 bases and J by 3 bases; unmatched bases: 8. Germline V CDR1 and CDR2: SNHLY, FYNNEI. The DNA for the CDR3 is TGTGCCAGCAGTGGCGGTAGCGGGGGAGCTACAGATACGCAGTATTTT. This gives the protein CASSGGSGGATDTQYF. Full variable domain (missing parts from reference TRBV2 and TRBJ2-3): EPEVTQTPSHQVTQMGQEVILRCVPISNHLYFYWYRQILGQKVEFLVSFYNNEISEKSEIFDDQFSVERPDGSNFTLKIRSTKLEDSAMYFCASSGGSGGATDTQYFGPGTRLTVL.

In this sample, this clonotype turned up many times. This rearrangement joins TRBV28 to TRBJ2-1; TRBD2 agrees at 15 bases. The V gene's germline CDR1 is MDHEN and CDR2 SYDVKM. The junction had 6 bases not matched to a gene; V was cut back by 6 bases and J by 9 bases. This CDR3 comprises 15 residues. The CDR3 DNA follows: TGTGCCAGCAGGGGGGGACTAGCGGGGGGAACTGAGCAGTTCTTC. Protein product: CASRGGLAGGTEQFF.

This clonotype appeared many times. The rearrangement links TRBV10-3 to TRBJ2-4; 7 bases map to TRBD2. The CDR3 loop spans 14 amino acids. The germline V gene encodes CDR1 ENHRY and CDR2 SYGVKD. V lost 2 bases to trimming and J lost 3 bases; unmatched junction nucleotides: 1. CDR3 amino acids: CAISEGTNKNIQYF. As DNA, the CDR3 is TGTGCCATCAGTGAGGGGACTAACAAAAACATTCAGTACTTC.

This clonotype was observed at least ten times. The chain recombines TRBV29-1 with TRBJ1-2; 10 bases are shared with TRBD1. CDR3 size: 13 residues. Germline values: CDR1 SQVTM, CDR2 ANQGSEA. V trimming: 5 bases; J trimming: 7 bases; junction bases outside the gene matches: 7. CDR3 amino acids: CSVMTGGASGYTF. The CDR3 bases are TGCAGCGTTATGACAGGGGGCGCGAGTGGCTACACCTTC.

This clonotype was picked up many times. The CDR3, as DNA: TGCGCCAGCAGCCAGGCACCACTAGCGGTAGAGCAGTTCTTC. It translates to CASSQAPLAVEQFF. The V and J genes are TRBV4-1 and TRBJ2-1, with 8 bases fitting TRBD2. The CDR3 consists of 14 residues. V lost 3 bases to trimming and J lost 10 bases; unmatched junction nucleotides: 8. Germline V gene data show CDR1 as MGHRA and CDR2 as YSYEKL.

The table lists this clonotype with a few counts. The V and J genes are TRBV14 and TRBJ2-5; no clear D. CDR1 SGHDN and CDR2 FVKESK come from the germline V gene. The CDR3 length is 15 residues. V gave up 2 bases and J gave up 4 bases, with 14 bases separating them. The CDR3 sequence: CASSQFTAPSETQYF. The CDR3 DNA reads TGTGCCAGCAGCCAATTCACGGCGCCTTCAGAGACCCAGTACTTC.

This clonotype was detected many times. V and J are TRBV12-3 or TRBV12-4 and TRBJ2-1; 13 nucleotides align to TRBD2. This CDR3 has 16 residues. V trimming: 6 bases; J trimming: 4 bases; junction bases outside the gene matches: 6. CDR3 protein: CASSRTSGGRYNEQFF. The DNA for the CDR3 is TGTGCCAGCAGCCGGACTAGCGGGGGCCGATACAATGAGCAGTTCTTC.

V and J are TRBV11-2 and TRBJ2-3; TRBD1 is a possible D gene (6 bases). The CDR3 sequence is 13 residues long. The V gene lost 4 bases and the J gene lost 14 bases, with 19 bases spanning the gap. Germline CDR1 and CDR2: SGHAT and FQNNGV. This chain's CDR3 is CASSSTQGPQVYF. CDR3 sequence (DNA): TGTGCCAGCAGCTCCACACAGGGCCCACAGGTGTATTTT.

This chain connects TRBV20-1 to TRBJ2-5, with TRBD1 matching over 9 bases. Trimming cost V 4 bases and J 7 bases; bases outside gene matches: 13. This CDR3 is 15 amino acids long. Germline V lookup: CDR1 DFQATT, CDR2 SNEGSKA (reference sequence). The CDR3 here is CSATRWGQGIGTQYF. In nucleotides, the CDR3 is TGCAGTGCTACCCGGTGGGGACAGGGAATAGGGACCCAGTACTTC.

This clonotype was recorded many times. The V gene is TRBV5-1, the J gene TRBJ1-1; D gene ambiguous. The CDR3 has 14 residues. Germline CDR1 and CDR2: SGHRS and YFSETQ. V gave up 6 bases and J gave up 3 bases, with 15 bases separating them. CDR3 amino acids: CASKRGSLDTEAFF. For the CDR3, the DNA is TGCGCCAGCAAGCGAGGTTCCTTGGACACTGAAGCTTTCTTT.

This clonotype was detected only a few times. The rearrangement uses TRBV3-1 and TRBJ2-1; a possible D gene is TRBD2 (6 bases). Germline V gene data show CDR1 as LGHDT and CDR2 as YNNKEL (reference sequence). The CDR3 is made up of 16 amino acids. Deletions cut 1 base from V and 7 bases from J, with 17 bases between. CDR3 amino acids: CASSQAARERGNEQFF. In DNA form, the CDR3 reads TGTGCCAGCAGCCAAGCCGCTAGGGAACGGGGGAATGAGCAGTTCTTC.

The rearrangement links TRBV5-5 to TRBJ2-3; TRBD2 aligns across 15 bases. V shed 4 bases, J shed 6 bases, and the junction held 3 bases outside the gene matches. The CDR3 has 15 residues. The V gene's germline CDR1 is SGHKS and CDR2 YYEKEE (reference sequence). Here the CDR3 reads CASSHGTSGGDTQYF. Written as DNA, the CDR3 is TGTGCCAGCAGCCACGGGACTAGCGGGGGGGATACGCAGTATTTT.

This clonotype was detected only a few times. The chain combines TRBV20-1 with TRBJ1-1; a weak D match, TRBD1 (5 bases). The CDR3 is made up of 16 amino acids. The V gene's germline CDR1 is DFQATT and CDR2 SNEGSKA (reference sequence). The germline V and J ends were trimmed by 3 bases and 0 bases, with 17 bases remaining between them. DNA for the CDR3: TGCAGTGCTAGGGCCCCAGGGAGTACGATGAACACTGAAGCTTTCTTT. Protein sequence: CSARAPGSTMNTEAFF.

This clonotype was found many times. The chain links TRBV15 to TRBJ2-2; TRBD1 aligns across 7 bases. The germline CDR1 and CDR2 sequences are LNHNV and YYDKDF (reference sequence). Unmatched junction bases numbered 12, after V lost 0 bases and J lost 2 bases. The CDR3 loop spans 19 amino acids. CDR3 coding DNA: TGTGCCACCAGCAGAGATACGGCGGAGGCAGGGGGAAACACCGGGGAGCTGTTTTTT. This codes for CATSRDTAEAGGNTGELFF.